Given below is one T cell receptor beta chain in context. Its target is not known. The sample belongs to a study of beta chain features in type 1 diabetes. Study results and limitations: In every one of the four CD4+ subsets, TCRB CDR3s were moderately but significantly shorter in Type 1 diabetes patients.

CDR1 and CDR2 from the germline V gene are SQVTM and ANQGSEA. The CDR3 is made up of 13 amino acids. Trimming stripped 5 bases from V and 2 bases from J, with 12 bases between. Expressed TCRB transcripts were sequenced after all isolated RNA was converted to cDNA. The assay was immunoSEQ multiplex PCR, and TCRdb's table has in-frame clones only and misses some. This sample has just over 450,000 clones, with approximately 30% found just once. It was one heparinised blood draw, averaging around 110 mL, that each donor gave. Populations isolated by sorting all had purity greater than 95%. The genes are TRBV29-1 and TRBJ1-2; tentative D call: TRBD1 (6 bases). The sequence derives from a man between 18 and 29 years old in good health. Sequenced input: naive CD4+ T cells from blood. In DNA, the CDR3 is TGCAGCGTTCGGGGGGGCTCAAACTATGGCTACACCTTC. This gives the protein CSVRGGSNYGYTF.